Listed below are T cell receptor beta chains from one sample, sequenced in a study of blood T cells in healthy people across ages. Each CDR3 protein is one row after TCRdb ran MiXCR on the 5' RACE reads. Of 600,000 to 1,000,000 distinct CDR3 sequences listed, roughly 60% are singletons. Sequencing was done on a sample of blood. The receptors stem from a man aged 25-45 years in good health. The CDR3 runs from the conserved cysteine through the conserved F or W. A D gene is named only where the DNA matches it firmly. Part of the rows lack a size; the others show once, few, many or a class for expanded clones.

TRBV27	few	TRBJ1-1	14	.	TGTGCCAGCAGCCGAGGGAATGGATCGCCTGAAGCTTTCTTT	CASSRGNGSPEAFF
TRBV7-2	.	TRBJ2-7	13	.	TGTACCAGCAGCTTAGAAACCCAGTACGAGCAGTACTTC	CTSSLETQYEQYF
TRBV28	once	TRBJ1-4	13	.	TGTGCCAGCAGGGAGGACAGCAGAGAAAAACTGTTTTTT	CASREDSREKLFF
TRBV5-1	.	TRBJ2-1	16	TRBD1	TGCGCCAGCACTGAGGGGGCGACACCGACGGGCAATGAGCAGTTCTTC	CASTEGATPTGNEQFF
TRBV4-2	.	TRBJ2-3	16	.	TGTGCCAGCAGCCAAGTGGGGTCCGATGGGGCAGATACGCAGTATTTT	CASSQVGSDGADTQYF
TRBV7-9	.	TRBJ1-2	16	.	TGTGCCAGCAGCTTAGGAGGGTCGGGGGGATCAGATGGCTACACCTTC	CASSLGGSGGSDGYTF
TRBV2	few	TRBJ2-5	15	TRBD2	TGTGCCAGCACTGAACTAGCGGGGCCACAAGAGACCCAGTACTTC	CASTELAGPQETQYF
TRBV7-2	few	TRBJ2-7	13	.	TGTGCCAGCAGCATAAGCTCCTACAATGAGCAGTACTTC	CASSISSYNEQYF
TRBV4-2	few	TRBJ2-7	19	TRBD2	TGTGCCAGCAGCCATAGATCTGGGACTAGCGGCCTCTTCTCCTACGAGCAGTACTTC	CASSHRSGTSGLFSYEQYF
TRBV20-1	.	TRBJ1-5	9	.	TGCAGGGGTACGAAACCCCAGCATTTT	CRGTKPQHF
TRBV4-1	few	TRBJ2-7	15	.	TGCGCCAGCAGCCAAGGGTCCGCGAACGGGTACGAGCAGTACTTC	CASSQGSANGYEQYF
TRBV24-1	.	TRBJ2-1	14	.	TGTGCCACCAGTGTTGGGGCGGGTTACAATGAGCAGTTCTTC	CATSVGAGYNEQFF
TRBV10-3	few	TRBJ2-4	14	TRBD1	TGTGCCATCAGTTCCGGGACAGAAAAAAACATTCAGTACTTC	CAISSGTEKNIQYF
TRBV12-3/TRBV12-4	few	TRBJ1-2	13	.	TGTGCCAGCAGGACTTTAACGGGTCATGGCTACACCTTC	CASRTLTGHGYTF
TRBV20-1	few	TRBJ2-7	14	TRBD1	TGCAGTGCTGCGATGGGACAGCCACCCTACGAGCAGTACTTC	CSAAMGQPPYEQYF
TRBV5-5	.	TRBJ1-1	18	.	TGTGCCAGCAGCTTGAGATCCCCGGCCCTGGGAGGATACACTGAAGCTTTCTTT	CASSLRSPALGGYTEAFF
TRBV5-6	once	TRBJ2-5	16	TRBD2	TGTGCCAGCAGCTTGGATCTAGCGGGGGTACAAGAGACCCAGTACTTC	CASSLDLAGVQETQYF
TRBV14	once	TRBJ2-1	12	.	TGTACCAGCAGCCAACCCGGGAATGAGCAGTTCTTC	CTSSQPGNEQFF
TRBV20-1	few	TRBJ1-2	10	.	TGCAGTGCTGAGGGTTATGGCTACACCTTC	CSAEGYGYTF
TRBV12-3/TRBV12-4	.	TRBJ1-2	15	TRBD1	TGTGCCAGCAGTTTTACCCCGGGACAGACCTATGGCTACACCTTC	CASSFTPGQTYGYTF
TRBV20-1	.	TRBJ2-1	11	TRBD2	TGCAGTGCTAGGGGAGGGGACCTGCAGTTCTTC	CSARGGDLQFF
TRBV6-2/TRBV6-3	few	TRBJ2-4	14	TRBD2	TGTGCCAGCAGCATCCAGGGCGGGAGGAACATTCAGTACTTC	CASSIQGGRNIQYF
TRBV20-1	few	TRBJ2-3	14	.	TGCAGTGCTAGAGGCGACTTACGCACAGATACGCAGTATTTT	CSARGDLRTDTQYF
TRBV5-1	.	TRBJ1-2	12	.	TGCGCCAGCAGCTTGTCGGCCTATGGCTACACCTTC	CASSLSAYGYTF
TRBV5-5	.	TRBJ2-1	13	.	TGTACCAGCAGCTTGGGGTGGGATAATGAGCAGTTCTTC	CTSSLGWDNEQFF
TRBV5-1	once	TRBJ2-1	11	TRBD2	TGCGCCAGCAGCGGACTAGTAGAGCAGTTCTTC	CASSGLVEQFF
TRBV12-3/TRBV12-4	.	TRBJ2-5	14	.	TGTGCCAGCAGTACAGACTTATACCAAGAGACCCAGTACTTC	CASSTDLYQETQYF
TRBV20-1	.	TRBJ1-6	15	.	TGCAGTGCTAGAGACGTCACCCGGGATCGTTCACCCCTCCACTTT	CSARDVTRDRSPLHF
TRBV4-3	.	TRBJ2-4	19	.	TGCGCCAGCAGCCAAGAAACGTTAAGGACACGACTAGCCAAAAACATTCAGTACTTC	CASSQETLRTRLAKNIQYF
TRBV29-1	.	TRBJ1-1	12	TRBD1	TGCAGCGTGGTGGAGTTACAGGGGAGAGCTTTCTTT	CSVVELQGRAFF
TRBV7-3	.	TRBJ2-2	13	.	TGTGCCAGCAGCCCCTCCCGGACCGGGGAGCTGTTTTTT	CASSPSRTGELFF
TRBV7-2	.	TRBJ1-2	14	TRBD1	TGTGCCAGCAGCCCGGGACAGTTTCTGGGCGGCTACACCTTC	CASSPGQFLGGYTF
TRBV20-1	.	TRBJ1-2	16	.	TGCAGTGTAAAACCGGGCCCTCCTCGGGGTTGGGGTGGCTACACCTTC	CSVKPGPPRGWGGYTF
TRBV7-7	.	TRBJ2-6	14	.	TGTGCTAGCAGCTTGGGGGCTGGGGCCAACGTCCTGACTTTC	CASSLGAGANVLTF
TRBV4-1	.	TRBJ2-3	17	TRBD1	TGCGCCAGCAGCCAATGGACAGGGGACCTTCGGGCAGATACGCAGTATTTT	CASSQWTGDLRADTQYF
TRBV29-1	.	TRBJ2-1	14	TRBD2	TGCAGCGTTCCTATTAGCGGGACATACAATGAGCAGTTATTC	CSVPISGTYNEQLF
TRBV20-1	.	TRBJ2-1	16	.	TGCAGTGCTGCCAATCCCGACGGAAGCTCCTACAATGAGCAGTTCTTC	CSAANPDGSSYNEQFF
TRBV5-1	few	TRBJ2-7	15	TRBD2	TGCGCCAGCAGCTTGGATTATAGCGGGGCCTACGAGCAGTACTTC	CASSLDYSGAYEQYF
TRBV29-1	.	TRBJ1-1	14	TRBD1	TGCAGCGTTGACAGGGGACAGGGTGGCACTGAAGCTTTCTTT	CSVDRGQGGTEAFF
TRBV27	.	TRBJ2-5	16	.	TGTGCCAGCAGGAGACTGGGACGGACTCTCCAAGAGACCCAGTACTTC	CASRRLGRTLQETQYF
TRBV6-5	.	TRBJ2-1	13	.	TGTGCCAGCAGGGCAGGGCGAAACAATGAGCAGTTCTTC	CASRAGRNNEQFF
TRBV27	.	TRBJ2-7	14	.	TGTGCCAGCAACCCTCTCGGACGAGGATGGGAGCAGTACTTC	CASNPLGRGWEQYF
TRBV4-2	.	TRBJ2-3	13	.	TGTGCCACGGCCCTCCGGGTCGGGGATACGCAGTATTTT	CATALRVGDTQYF
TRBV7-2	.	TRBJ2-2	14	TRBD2	TGTGCCAGCAGCTTAACGGGGGGCACCGGGGAGCTGTTTTTT	CASSLTGGTGELFF
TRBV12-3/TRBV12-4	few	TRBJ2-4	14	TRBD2	TGTGCCAGCACCGTAGCGGGAGTGGGGCACATTCAGTACTTC	CASTVAGVGHIQYF
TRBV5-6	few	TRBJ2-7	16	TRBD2	TGTGCCAGCAGCCTCAGGACTAGCGGGATCCTTGACGAGCAGTACTTC	CASSLRTSGILDEQYF